Listed here is a single T cell receptor beta chain. This record belongs to a study of blood T cell repertoires in COVID-19. At the level of the study: Acute-phase and convalescent COVID-19 samples originated in the United States, Italy and Spain.

Germline-derived CDR1 and CDR2 are SGHTA and FQGTGA. J lost 2 bases, V lost 5 bases, and 10 bases had no gene match. The CDR3 runs to 16 residues. Generated by immunoSEQ multiplex PCR, the TCRdb table keeps only in-frame clones and is missing some. This sample has around 100,000 clones, with about nine tenths found just once. V gene TRBV7-3 combines with J gene TRBJ2-3, with 7 bases identical to TRBD1. Specimen: peripheral blood. The clonotype originates from a woman in her fifties or sixties with COVID-19, enrolled during active disease. The CDR3 is CASSPNGDSYTDTQYF. The DNA for the CDR3 is TGTGCCAGCAGCCCGAACGGGGACAGTTACACAGATACGCAGTATTTT.